The clone carrying this TCR beta chain has at least ten counts. Its antigen is unidentified. The entry originates in a study of T cells after yellow fever vaccination. Study-wide findings and caveats: Among primary-vaccination clones, most reappeared after the booster, at just under 98% for CD4 and around 91% for CD8.

Synthesis of TCR cDNA relied on 5'RACE template switching, which attached a universal primer site and UMIs. TCRdb redid the calling of the 5' RACE reads with MiXCR, one entry per CDR3 protein. The repertoire consists of tens of thousands of distinct CDR3 sequences, with around 7.1% occurring once and the leading ten covering around 30%. This clonotype was obtained from a man between 18 and 35 years old who received the YFV17D yellow fever vaccine. Sample: CD8+ T cells sorted from PBMCs, taken 10 to 11 days after the first yellow fever vaccination.

CDR3 DNA: TGTGCCAGCAGCCAGGCTAGCGGGGGGGCCGCAGATACGCAGTATTTT. Encoded protein: CASSQASGGAADTQYF. The chain couples TRBV7-3 to TRBJ2-3; TRBD2 matches at 12 bases. The trim removed 5 bases at V and 4 bases at J, leaving 7 bases unmatched. Germline V gene lookup returns CDR1 SGHTA and CDR2 FQGTGA. This CDR3 comprises 16 residues.